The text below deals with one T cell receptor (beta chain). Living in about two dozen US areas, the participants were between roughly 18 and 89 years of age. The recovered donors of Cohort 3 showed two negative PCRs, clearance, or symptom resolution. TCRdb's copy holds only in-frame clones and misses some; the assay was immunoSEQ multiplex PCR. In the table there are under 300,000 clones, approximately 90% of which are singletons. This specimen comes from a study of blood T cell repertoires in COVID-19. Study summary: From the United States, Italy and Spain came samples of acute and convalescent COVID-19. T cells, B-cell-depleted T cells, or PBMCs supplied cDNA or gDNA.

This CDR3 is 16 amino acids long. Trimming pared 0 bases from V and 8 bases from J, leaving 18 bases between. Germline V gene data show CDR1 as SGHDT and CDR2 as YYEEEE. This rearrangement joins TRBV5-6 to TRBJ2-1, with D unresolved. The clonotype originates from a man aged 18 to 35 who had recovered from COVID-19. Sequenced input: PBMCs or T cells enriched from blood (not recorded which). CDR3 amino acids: CASSLGDFGRFYEQFF. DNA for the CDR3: TGTGCCAGCAGCTTGGGAGACTTCGGCCGCTTCTATGAGCAGTTCTTC.